Listed below are T cell receptor beta chains from one sample, sequenced in a study of T cells in narcolepsy. TCRdb's copy holds only in-frame clones and misses some; the assay was immunoSEQ multiplex PCR. Of over 30,000 clones listed, roughly four fifths are singletons. The sample comprised CD45RA- memory CD4+ T cells from PBMCs. All receptors come from a human donor with narcolepsy. Each CDR3 is given without its conserved first and last residue. Fields, in order: V gene, J gene, CDR3 length, CDR3 protein.

TRBV9,TRBJ1-6,13,ASSTTGFRNSPLH
TRBV5-1,TRBJ2-2,15,ASSLDPDRANTGELF
TRBV7-6,TRBJ2-1,12,ASSLGHQSNEQF
TRBV9,TRBJ1-2,13,ASSVGTGGSYGYT
TRBV23-1,TRBJ2-1,17,ASREGQGYPGGGYNEQF
TRBV27,TRBJ1-6,15,ASSFGGVEGGISPLH
TRBV7-3,TRBJ2-2,11,ASSFGGTGELF
TRBV5-1,TRBJ2-7,11,ASSPDRGVEQY
TRBV13,TRBJ2-3,12,ASSSGTGGDTQY
TRBV5-4,TRBJ1-5,12,ASSLGGNHQPQH
TRBV2,TRBJ1-5,14,ASSGVEGDSNQPQH
TRBV5-1,TRBJ2-4,16,ASRDGSGQTLAKNIQY
TRBV10-2,TRBJ2-7,12,ASSDAGSGYEQY
TRBV30,TRBJ1-5,15,AWREGGLGGGIQPQH
TRBV7-2,TRBJ2-5,15,ASSLRASGGMGETQY
TRBV28,TRBJ2-7,10,ASSLHHYEQY
TRBV7-9,TRBJ1-1,14,ASSYGGSAKGTEAF
TRBV10-2,TRBJ2-1,13,ASSESGTGPNEQF
TRBV6-6,TRBJ2-5,12,ASFRGPPEETQY
TRBV14,TRBJ1-2,11,ASSWTTDYGYT
TRBV30,TRBJ1-1,12,AWSVNRGGTEAF
TRBV10-1,TRBJ2-1,12,ASSESLSYNEQF
TRBV5-4,TRBJ2-5,9,ASSLEETQY
TRBV2,TRBJ2-3,10,ASSSRGDTQY
TRBV5-4,TRBJ1-1,9,ASSLNTEAF
TRBV7-2,TRBJ1-6,11,ASSLTGDSPLH
TRBV18,TRBJ1-6,13,ASSPETSANSPLH
TRBV7-8,TRBJ1-3,14,ASSFRGQSPGNTIY
TRBV4-1,TRBJ2-7,13,ASSQDLGQPYEQY
TRBV29-1,TRBJ2-1,12,SADRLDSYNEQF
TRBV14,TRBJ1-2,13,ASSQGPGRGRGYT
TRBV9,TRBJ2-1,13,ASSVTGQGVHEQF
TRBV21-1,TRBJ1-1,14,ASSKVEWRTVVGAF
TRBV6-1,TRBJ2-1,11,ASSEVRSGEQF
TRBV5-6,TRBJ1-4,14,ASKLQGLATNEKLF
TRBV6-1,TRBJ2-2,12,ASSQTQGSGELF
TRBV28,TRBJ2-4,13,ASSDQRLAKNIQY
TRBV5-1,TRBJ1-1,12,ASMRDTGNTEAF
TRBV5-4,TRBJ2-6,16,ASSPQRGGFSGANVLT
TRBV6-5,TRBJ2-5,11,ASRRQTQETQY
TRBV7-8,TRBJ1-6,11,ASSLEPPTPLH
TRBV5-1,TRBJ2-3,10,ASSLGKNTQY
TRBV5-4,TRBJ1-3,13,ASSLAPGSGNTIY
TRBV15,TRBJ2-7,11,ATSSDNAYEQY
TRBV19,TRBJ1-5,12,ASHQGVGNQPQH
TRBV9,TRBJ1-1,13,ASSARTGLNTEAF
TRBV11-1,TRBJ1-1,11,ASSVERDTEAF
TRBV9,TRBJ1-4,14,ASSVGQGETNEKLF
TRBV4-2,TRBJ2-5,15,ASSQGGRLAGRETQY
TRBV27,TRBJ2-7,8,ASTNYEQY
TRBV18,TRBJ2-3,12,ASSSPAGTDTQY